The 27 T cell receptor beta chains below were found in one sample sequenced in a study of cytomegalovirus exposure and HLA in healthy donors. The PCR contained 60 Vbeta and 13 Jbeta primers. Sequencing used immunoSEQ multiplex PCR; TCRdb keeps in-frame clones, though not all of them. Here the sample spans about 110,000 clones, approximately 73% being singletons. The sequencing input was PBMCs. The receptor source for this set is a man aged 30 to 45 in good health and CMV-seronegative.

The V and J genes are TRBV6-6 and TRBJ2-7, with 7 bases lining up with TRBD2. CDR1 and CDR2 (germline): MNHNY, SVGAGI (reference sequence). This CDR3 is built from 15 residues. The V segment lost 2 bases and the J segment 0 bases; nucleotides outside the gene matches: 4. The CDR3 DNA reads TGTGCCAGCAGTTACGCGACTAGCAGCTCCTACGAGCAGTACTTC. It encodes CASSYATSSSYEQYF.

The rearrangement links TRBV19 to TRBJ1-1, with TRBD1 as a possible D gene (5 bases). Between the trimmed V and J ends, which lost 5 bases and 0 bases, there was a span of 13 bases. CDR1 LNHDA and CDR2 SQIVND come from the germline V gene (reference sequence). This CDR3 spans 15 amino acids. This CDR3 reads CASSPDMGLNTEAFF. CDR3 DNA: TGTGCCAGTAGTCCAGACATGGGGCTGAACACTGAAGCTTTCTTT.

V is TRBV15 and J is TRBJ2-1, with D perhaps TRBD1 (6 bases). The germline CDR1 and CDR2 sequences are LNHNV and YYDKDF (reference sequence). The length of the CDR3 is 16 residues. V was trimmed by 1 base and J by 2 bases, leaving 12 bases between them. As DNA, the CDR3 is TGTGCCACCAGCAGAGTAGGACAGTTCGCCTACAATGAGCAGTTCTTC. Protein: CATSRVGQFAYNEQFF.

CDR3: CASSPGGTYEQYF. The CDR3 DNA sequence: TGTGCCAGCAGTCCCGGGGGAACCTACGAGCAGTACTTC. This sequence joins TRBV6-5 and TRBJ2-7, with D perhaps TRBD2 (6 bases). This CDR3 contains 13 residues. V gave up 5 bases and J gave up 2 bases, with 10 bases separating them. Germline V gives CDR1 MNHEY, CDR2 SVGAGI.

This sequence joins TRBV5-1 and TRBJ2-5; 7 bases line up with TRBD2. Germline values: CDR1 SGHRS, CDR2 YFSETQ. With V trimmed by 1 base and J by 5 bases, 11 bases remained unmatched. The CDR3 is 16 amino acids. The CDR3 loop is CASSLQGRAGGETQYF. The CDR3 DNA sequence: TGCGCCAGCAGCTTGCAAGGGAGGGCCGGGGGGGAGACCCAGTACTTC.

As DNA, the CDR3 is TGTGCCAGCAGCTTCGGGGATCGGGAAAAACTGTTTTTT. Translating it yields CASSFGDREKLFF. The J gene is TRBJ1-4, the V gene TRBV7-6; D is unresolved. Germline CDR1 and CDR2: SGHVS and FNYEAQ. The V gene lost 3 bases and the J gene lost 8 bases, with 10 bases spanning the gap. CDR3 size: 13 residues.

This clone was seen just once. J is TRBJ2-5 and V is TRBV4-1, with 8 positions matching TRBD1. The ends lost 1 base at V and 4 bases at J; junction bases unmatched: 8. CDR1 is MGHRA and CDR2 is YSYEKL in the germline V gene. CDR3 length: 16 amino acids. The CDR3 protein is CASSQGPTGAGETQYF. CDR3 nucleotides: TGCGCCAGCAGCCAAGGCCCGACAGGGGCTGGAGAGACCCAGTACTTC.

The genes are TRBV11-2 and TRBJ1-5; 9 bases are a match to TRBD1. The V segment lost 5 bases and the J segment 4 bases; nucleotides outside the gene matches: 6. Germline CDR1 and CDR2: SGHAT and FQNNGV. The CDR3 spans 15 residues. This chain's CDR3 is CASSPGDRENQPQHF. The CDR3 region has the DNA TGTGCCAGCAGCCCTGGGGACAGGGAGAATCAGCCCCAGCATTTT.

The chain is built from TRBV28 and TRBJ2-3; D uncertain. The germline V gene encodes CDR1 MDHEN and CDR2 SYDVKM. V lost 1 base, J lost 4 bases, and 9 bases lay in between. The CDR3 totals 14 residues. CDR3 nucleotides: TGTGCCAGCAGTTTATCCTTCCTAGCAGATACGCAGTATTTT. Translated, it gives CASSLSFLADTQYF.

The chain is built from TRBV6-6 and TRBJ1-1, with D perhaps TRBD1 (6 bases). This CDR3 has 13 amino acids. The germline V gene encodes CDR1 MNHNY and CDR2 SVGAGI (reference sequence). V shed 5 bases and J shed 4 bases, with 11 bases lying between them. The CDR3 DNA sequence: TGTGCCAGCAGTGTACAGGGAGCCACTGAAGCTTTCTTT. This gives the protein CASSVQGATEAFF.

V gene TRBV7-7 combines with J gene TRBJ2-7; 7 bases fit TRBD2. Per germline, CDR1 SSHAT and CDR2 FNYEAQ (reference sequence). This CDR3 has 17 residues. V was clipped by 5 bases and J by 3 bases; unmatched bases: 16. CDR3 nucleotides: TGTGCCAGCAGCGACCCCAAAATTGCGGGAGCTGACTACGAGCAGTACTTC. As protein: CASSDPKIAGADYEQYF.

The gene calls are TRBV27 and TRBJ2-5; the D gene is possibly TRBD1 (6 bases). Deletions cut 10 bases from V and 4 bases from J, with 13 bases between. Germline V gene lookup returns CDR1 MNHEY and CDR2 SMNVEV (reference sequence). This CDR3 has 12 amino acids. CDR3 coding DNA: TGTGCCACCGCAGGGGCGGGAGAGACCCAGTACTTC. Translating it yields CATAGAGETQYF.

This chain uses TRBV15 with TRBJ2-7; 9 nucleotides match TRBD2. Germline CDR1 is LNHNV and CDR2 is YYDKDF (reference sequence). Trimming at V came to 0 bases and at J to 3 bases, leaving 3 bases not matched to a gene. The CDR3 length is 15 residues. The CDR3 region has the DNA TGTGCCACCAGCAGAGATTCTAGCGGGAACTACGAGCAGTACTTC. Residues: CATSRDSSGNYEQYF.

On this clone: At one end the junction does not follow the germline gene, possibly because of a read error. The rearrangement uses TRBV7-9 and TRBJ2-7; 11 bases agree with TRBD1. The CDR3 consists of 16 residues. Germline loops: CDR1 SEHNR, CDR2 FQNEAQ (reference sequence). The CDR3 protein is CSSSMPRTGGLHEQYF. The DNA for the CDR3 is TGTTCCAGCAGCATGCCTAGGACAGGGGGCTTACACGAGCAGTACTTC. The full variable domain, in which reference TRBV7-9 and TRBJ2-7 provide the parts outside the CDR3, is DTGVSQNPRHKITKRGQNVTFRCDPISEHNRLYWYRQTLGQGPEFLTYFQNEAQLEKSRLLSDRFSAERPKGSFSTLEIQRTEQGDSAMYLCSSSMPRTGGLHEQYFGPGTRLTVT.

The rearrangement uses TRBV7-9 and TRBJ2-5; the D gene is possibly TRBD1 (5 bases). V was cut by 7 bases and J by 1 base, with 7 bases left in between. The CDR3 runs 12 residues. The germline V gene has CDR1 SEHNR and CDR2 FQNEAQ (reference sequence). The CDR3 loop reads CASNQGQETQYF. CDR3 in DNA: TGTGCCAGCAATCAGGGCCAAGAGACCCAGTACTTC.

The gene calls are TRBV5-1 and TRBJ2-4, with 9 bases aligning to TRBD1. The CDR3 spans 14 residues. Trimming cost V 4 bases and J 8 bases; bases outside gene matches: 7. Germline-derived CDR1 and CDR2 are SGHRS and YFSETQ. The DNA for the CDR3 is TGCGCCAGCAGCGTTTCGGACAGGGGAGACATTCAGTACTTC. It encodes CASSVSDRGDIQYF.

The sample holds one count of this clone. The rearrangement joins TRBV30 to TRBJ2-7, with 9 bases aligning to TRBD2. J lost 0 bases, V lost 2 bases, and 5 bases had no gene match. The CDR3 runs 15 residues. Germline CDR1 and CDR2: GTSNPN and SVGIG (reference sequence). CDR3 sequence reads: CAWSMASGTSYEQYF. CDR3 coding DNA: TGTGCCTGGAGTATGGCTAGCGGGACCTCCTACGAGCAGTACTTC.

This chain uses TRBV6-5 with TRBJ1-2; 8 bases line up with TRBD1. Trimming cost V 6 bases and J 4 bases; bases outside gene matches: 7. This CDR3 spans 14 amino acids. Germline values: CDR1 MNHEY, CDR2 SVGAGI. Here the CDR3 DNA reads TGTGCCAGCAGCCAGGACAGGGCACCCTATGGCTACACCTTC. It encodes CASSQDRAPYGYTF.

The V and J genes are TRBV5-1 and TRBJ2-7; TRBD1 matches 11 bases. Germline CDR1 SGHRS, CDR2 YFSETQ. The CDR3 spans 16 residues. V lost 3 bases, J lost 6 bases, and 11 bases stayed unmatched. CDR3 sequence: CASSWAAGTGGAEQYF. The DNA of the CDR3 is TGCGCCAGCAGCTGGGCCGCGGGGACAGGGGGTGCCGAGCAGTACTTC.

The rearrangement joins TRBV19 to TRBJ1-5; 8 bases match TRBD1. The V gene end was trimmed by 2 bases and the J gene end by 5 bases; junction bases not matched to a gene: 11. Germline V CDR1 and CDR2: LNHDA, SQIVND (reference sequence). The CDR3 is 17 amino acids. Here the CDR3 DNA reads TGTGCCAGTAGTATACGACAGGGGAATTGGAGAGATCAGCCCCAGCATTTT. This sequence encodes CASSIRQGNWRDQPQHF.

To note about this clone: The junction does not match germline at one end; this may be a read error. The identical CDR3 is also encoded by other nucleotide sequences in the sample. The J gene is TRBJ1-5, the V gene TRBV2; unclear D gene. CDR1 and CDR2 (germline): SNHLY, FYNNEI. The CDR3 sequence is 13 residues long. The CDR3 here is CASMFRSNQPQHF. The CDR3 region has the DNA TGCGCCAGCATGTTCCGTAGCAATCAGCCCCAGCATTTT.

The chain combines TRBV10-3 with TRBJ2-3, with 7 bases aligning to TRBD2. V lost 10 bases and J lost 6; bases outside the gene matches: 7. The CDR3 loop spans 12 amino acids. Germline-derived CDR1 and CDR2 are ENHRY and SYGVKD. The CDR3 region has the DNA TGTGCCAGTGGACTAGGTGGGGATACGCAGTATTTT. This sequence encodes CASGLGGDTQYF.

This clone was detected only a few times. The V gene is TRBV10-1, the J gene TRBJ2-5; 11 bases fit TRBD2. Germline CDR1 and CDR2: WNHNN and SYGVQD (reference sequence). The CDR3 sequence is 15 residues long. The V and J ends lost 7 bases and 9 bases, in that order; junction bases with no gene match: 13. The CDR3 DNA follows: TGCGCCAGCAAACAACTAGCGGGAGTTCCCCAGGCCCAGTACTTC. The encoded protein is CASKQLAGVPQAQYF.

A single count supports this clone. The V gene is TRBV23-1, the J gene TRBJ2-3, with 11 nucleotides matching TRBD2. TRBV23-1 is an ORF; its function is uncertain. With V trimmed by 0 bases and J by 4 bases, 27 bases remained unmatched. The CDR3 is 24 amino acids. In nucleotides, the CDR3 is TGCGCCAGCAGTCAATCGGCCGGGCTAGCGGGAGGAATGACCCCCTCTTATCCGGCAGATACGCAGTATTTT. Protein sequence: CASSQSAGLAGGMTPSYPADTQYF.

The rearrangement links TRBV2 to TRBJ2-5, with TRBD2 matching 7 bases. The CDR3 loop spans 14 amino acids. V dropped 3 bases and J dropped 2; count of bases not matched to a gene: 3. Germline V gene data show CDR1 as SNHLY and CDR2 as FYNNEI. The CDR3 sequence: CASSDTSVQETQYF. In DNA, the CDR3 is TGTGCCAGCAGTGACACTAGCGTACAAGAGACCCAGTACTTC.

This clone was seen just once. The chain recombines TRBV5-1 with TRBJ2-5, with D uncertain. V was clipped by 5 bases and J by 5 bases, with 10 bases between them. The V gene's germline CDR1 is SGHRS and CDR2 YFSETQ. This CDR3 region has 12 residues. The CDR3 DNA follows: TGCGCCAGCAGGAGTCACTGGGAGACCCAGTACTTC. Translation gives CASRSHWETQYF.

The gene calls are TRBV9 and TRBJ2-1; TRBD2 matches at 8 bases. Germline V gene data show CDR1 as SGDLS and CDR2 as YYNGEE. J was trimmed by 7 bases and V by 0 bases; bases with no gene match: 9. This CDR3 contains 16 residues. CDR3 DNA: TGTGCCAGCAGCGTAGCCGGGACTAGTTCAGGGAATGAGCAGTTCTTC. Protein product: CASSVAGTSSGNEQFF.